Following are 7 T cell receptor beta chains from one sample sequenced in a study of blood T cell repertoires in COVID-19. Profiling relied on immunoSEQ multiplex PCR, and the TCRdb table lists in-frame clones only, not all of them. The sample contains under 85,000 clones, around 79% of which appear only once. The sequenced sample was peripheral blood. These receptors all stem from a man aged 45 to 65 with acute or convalescent COVID-19.

The CDR3 DNA follows: TGTGCCAGCAGCTTGGCCCCGGGACAGGTTCGCTATGGCTACACCTTC. Its translation is CASSLAPGQVRYGYTF. V and J are TRBV5-4 and TRBJ1-2; 8 bases agree with TRBD1. Per germline, CDR1 SGHNT and CDR2 YYREEE (reference sequence). This CDR3 has 16 residues. The J segment lost 4 bases and the V segment lost 0 bases, leaving 8 bases of the junction unmatched.

This chain uses TRBV5-6 with TRBJ2-1; tentative D call: TRBD1 (5 bases). This CDR3 comprises 19 residues. Deletions cut 2 bases from V and 5 bases from J, with 26 bases between. Germline V CDR1 and CDR2: SGHDT, YYEEEE. The CDR3 nucleotides are TGTGCCAGCAGCTTTTTAATAAGTTCCGGTTCACCCAGGGACAATGAGCAGTTCTTC. This translates into CASSFLISSGSPRDNEQFF.

This chain links TRBV4-3 with TRBJ2-1; D is possibly TRBD1 (6 bases). Trimming stripped 1 base from V and 4 bases from J, with 14 bases between. This CDR3 is built from 16 residues. CDR1 is LGHNA, CDR2 YSLEER, per germline. The CDR3 loop is CASSQGDTGKYNEQFF. CDR3 DNA sequence: TGCGCCAGCAGCCAAGGGGACACGGGGAAGTACAATGAGCAGTTCTTC.

This clone was found once. The chain carries TRBV12-3 or TRBV12-4 and TRBJ1-1; TRBD1 is a possible D gene (6 bases). This CDR3 region has 13 residues. V gave up 8 bases and J gave up 1 base, with 11 bases separating them. In nucleotides, the CDR3 is TGTGCCAGCGGCCAAGGGGGGAACACTGAAGCTTTCTTT. Protein product: CASGQGGNTEAFF.

In its sample, this clone was seen once. The chain is built from TRBV4-3 and TRBJ2-2; D is unresolved. The CDR3 has 15 residues. Germline V CDR1 and CDR2: LGHNA, YSLEER. V lost 0 bases and J 4 bases, leaving 9 bases between the germline ends. CDR3 nucleotides: TGCGCCAGCAGCCAAGATTTGAAGCGCACCGGGGAGCTGTTTTTT. Translated: CASSQDLKRTGELFF.

The chain is built from TRBV6-4 and TRBJ2-3; possible D gene TRBD2, 5 bases. Germline V gene lookup returns CDR1 MRHNA and CDR2 SNTAGT. V lost 6 bases and J 2 bases, leaving 15 bases between the germline ends. The CDR3 is 15 amino acids. The CDR3 reads CASRASGFTTDTQYF. Here the CDR3 DNA reads TGTGCCAGCAGAGCCTCGGGATTTACCACAGATACGCAGTATTTT.

This clone was detected once. A junction boundary mismatches the germline segment, possibly from a read error. The CDR3 DNA reads TGTGCCAGCAGCCTAACCGACTCCCACAATGAGCAGTTCTTC. Translation: CASSLTDSHNEQFF. This chain connects TRBV7-2 to TRBJ2-1; no reliable D call. The germline CDR1 and CDR2 sequences are SGHTA and FQGNSA. The CDR3 is 14 residues long. The full variable domain, completed using reference TRBV7-2 and TRBJ2-1, is GAGVSQSPSNKVTEKGKDVELRCDPISGHTALYWYRQSLGQGLEFLIYFQGNSAPDKSGLPSDRFSAERTGGSVSTLTIQRTQQEDSAVYLCASSLTDSHNEQFFGPGTRLTVL.